These T cell receptor beta chains were read from a single sample in a study of T cell responses to AZD1222 COVID-19 vaccine. Measured with immunoSEQ multiplex PCR; TCRdb has only the in-frame clones, and not every one. The sample lists 150,000 to 200,000 clones; 88% were seen once. The sample was peripheral blood, taken 28 days after the second AZD1222 dose. Receptor source: an adult who received the AZD1222 COVID-19 vaccine. The CDR3 runs from the conserved cysteine through the conserved F or W. Each record gives: V gene, J gene, D gene, clone size, CDR3 DNA, CDR3 protein. D genes are given only for firm matches. The listing skips clone size in some rows; elsewhere it reads once, few, many or a size class.

V gene: TRBV9; J gene: TRBJ1-2; D gene: TRBD1; clone size: NA; CDR3 DNA: TGTGCCAGCAGCGTCGCACAGGGGGCGCCTGGCTACACCTTC; CDR3 protein: CASSVAQGAPGYTF
V gene: TRBV4-2; J gene: TRBJ2-3; D gene: NA; clone size: NA; CDR3 DNA: TGTGCCAGCAGCCCCGCGGCTCACCGAACAGATACGCAGTATTTT; CDR3 protein: CASSPAAHRTDTQYF
V gene: TRBV13; J gene: TRBJ2-7; D gene: TRBD2; clone size: NA; CDR3 DNA: TGTGCCAGCAGCTTAGTGGGACTAGCGAGCCACGAGCAGTACTTC; CDR3 protein: CASSLVGLASHEQYF
V gene: TRBV5-1; J gene: TRBJ1-6; D gene: NA; clone size: once; CDR3 DNA: TGCGCCAGCAGCTTGGGACAGGCTAGCTCACCCCTCCACTTT; CDR3 protein: CASSLGQASSPLHF
V gene: TRBV29-1; J gene: TRBJ1-6; D gene: NA; clone size: once; CDR3 DNA: TGCAGCGTGGCCGGGACGGGGAATTCACCCCTCCACTTT; CDR3 protein: CSVAGTGNSPLHF
V gene: TRBV7-9; J gene: TRBJ2-3; D gene: NA; clone size: NA; CDR3 DNA: TGTGCCAGCAGCCATGGACTAGACAGGTCAGATACGCAGTATTTT; CDR3 protein: CASSHGLDRSDTQYF
V gene: TRBV7-2; J gene: TRBJ1-3; D gene: NA; clone size: NA; CDR3 DNA: TGTGCCAGCAGCCCAGACAGATTCTCTGGAAACACCATATATTTT; CDR3 protein: CASSPDRFSGNTIYF
V gene: TRBV20-1; J gene: TRBJ1-5; D gene: TRBD1; clone size: NA; CDR3 DNA: TGCAGTGCTAGTAGCCCGGGACAGGGCAACGAGCCCCAGCATTTT; CDR3 protein: CSASSPGQGNEPQHF
V gene: TRBV19; J gene: TRBJ1-5; D gene: TRBD1; clone size: NA; CDR3 DNA: TGTGCCAGTAGCCGGAGGGGGACAGGGGAGGGACAGCCCCAGCATTTT; CDR3 protein: CASSRRGTGEGQPQHF
V gene: TRBV5-1; J gene: TRBJ2-1; D gene: TRBD1; clone size: NA; CDR3 DNA: TGCGCCAGCAGCCCCGGGACAGGGGTGCTATTGTTCTTC; CDR3 protein: CASSPGTGVLLFF
V gene: TRBV20-1; J gene: TRBJ1-2; D gene: NA; clone size: NA; CDR3 DNA: TGCAGCGGTTTCATAAGCCGAGGCTACACCTTC; CDR3 protein: CSGFISRGYTF
V gene: TRBV4-1; J gene: TRBJ2-3; D gene: NA; clone size: NA; CDR3 DNA: TGCGCCAGCAGCCAAGGCCTGACAGGCAGCACAGATACGCAGTATTTT; CDR3 protein: CASSQGLTGSTDTQYF
V gene: TRBV2; J gene: TRBJ2-1; D gene: TRBD1; clone size: NA; CDR3 DNA: TGTGCCAGCAGTGGGGACAGGGCCTACAATGAGCAGTTCTTC; CDR3 protein: CASSGDRAYNEQFF
V gene: TRBV20-1; J gene: TRBJ1-4; D gene: NA; clone size: NA; CDR3 DNA: TGCAGTGCTAGAGATGGTACGGCGGGGTTTTTT; CDR3 protein: CSARDGTAGFF
V gene: TRBV25-1; J gene: TRBJ2-1; D gene: TRBD2; clone size: NA; CDR3 DNA: TGTGCCAGCAGTAACACCGGGACGGGGGGCAATGAGCAGTTCTTC; CDR3 protein: CASSNTGTGGNEQFF
V gene: TRBV14; J gene: TRBJ2-7; D gene: NA; clone size: NA; CDR3 DNA: TGTGCCAGCAGCCAAGACAGCTTCTACGAGCAGTACTTC; CDR3 protein: CASSQDSFYEQYF
V gene: TRBV15; J gene: TRBJ2-1; D gene: NA; clone size: NA; CDR3 DNA: TGTGCCACCAGCAGAGATTCGAGGGGATTCAATGAGCAGTTCTTC; CDR3 protein: CATSRDSRGFNEQFF
V gene: TRBV7-3; J gene: TRBJ2-7; D gene: NA; clone size: NA; CDR3 DNA: TGTGCCAGCAGCCCAGGGATTTTGTCCTACGAGCAGTACTTC; CDR3 protein: CASSPGILSYEQYF
V gene: TRBV7-6; J gene: TRBJ2-1; D gene: NA; clone size: once; CDR3 DNA: TGTGCCAGCAGCCCCCAGGGCAGCTCCTACAATGAGCAGTTCTTC; CDR3 protein: CASSPQGSSYNEQFF
V gene: TRBV5-1; J gene: TRBJ1-1; D gene: NA; clone size: NA; CDR3 DNA: TGCGCCAGCAGCTTGGAGGGTTTGGGGAACACTGAAGCTTTCTTT; CDR3 protein: CASSLEGLGNTEAFF
V gene: TRBV19; J gene: TRBJ1-6; D gene: TRBD1; clone size: NA; CDR3 DNA: TGTGCCAGTAGAAAATCGACAGGGGGCCATTCACCCCTCCACTTT; CDR3 protein: CASRKSTGGHSPLHF
V gene: TRBV30; J gene: TRBJ1-2; D gene: TRBD1; clone size: NA; CDR3 DNA: TGTGCCTGGAATCACTTAAGGCAGGGGGCGGGTGGCTACACCTTC; CDR3 protein: CAWNHLRQGAGGYTF
V gene: TRBV10-3; J gene: TRBJ1-2; D gene: NA; clone size: NA; CDR3 DNA: TGTGCCGGGGGCGGGGGCGCGGGCAACTATGGCTACACCTTC; CDR3 protein: CAGGGGAGNYGYTF
V gene: TRBV7-6; J gene: TRBJ2-7; D gene: TRBD2; clone size: NA; CDR3 DNA: TGTGCCAGCAGCGCCCGGGTAGCGGGGGCTTCCGGGCAGTACTTC; CDR3 protein: CASSARVAGASGQYF
V gene: TRBV7-2; J gene: TRBJ1-5; D gene: NA; clone size: once; CDR3 DNA: TGTGCCAGCAGCTCCAACAGGGAGCAGCCCCAGCATTTT; CDR3 protein: CASSSNREQPQHF
V gene: TRBV20-1; J gene: TRBJ2-5; D gene: NA; clone size: once; CDR3 DNA: TGCAGTGCAAGAGTGGGCGAGACCCAGTACTTC; CDR3 protein: CSARVGETQYF
V gene: TRBV30; J gene: TRBJ1-3; D gene: NA; clone size: NA; CDR3 DNA: TGTGCCTGGAGTGTCTTAAACAGCCCCTCTGGAAACACCATATATTTT; CDR3 protein: CAWSVLNSPSGNTIYF
V gene: TRBV29-1; J gene: TRBJ2-5; D gene: TRBD1; clone size: NA; CDR3 DNA: TGCAGCGTCAGGGACAGCCAAGAGACCCAGTACTTC; CDR3 protein: CSVRDSQETQYF
V gene: TRBV11-2; J gene: TRBJ2-7; D gene: NA; clone size: NA; CDR3 DNA: TGTGCCAGCAGCTTAGCCCCAACCTTATACGAGCAGTACTTC; CDR3 protein: CASSLAPTLYEQYF
V gene: TRBV6-5; J gene: TRBJ1-2; D gene: TRBD1; clone size: NA; CDR3 DNA: TGTGCCAGCAGCGGACAGGGGTGGGGGTTCGGCTACACCTTC; CDR3 protein: CASSGQGWGFGYTF
V gene: TRBV12-3/TRBV12-4; J gene: TRBJ2-5; D gene: NA; clone size: NA; CDR3 DNA: TGTGCCAGCACTCTTGGGGAGACCCAGTACTTC; CDR3 protein: CASTLGETQYF
V gene: TRBV11-2; J gene: TRBJ2-1; D gene: NA; clone size: NA; CDR3 DNA: TGTGCCAGCAGCTTAGACATGAGGGGTGAGCAGTTCTTC; CDR3 protein: CASSLDMRGEQFF
V gene: TRBV5-1; J gene: TRBJ2-5; D gene: NA; clone size: NA; CDR3 DNA: TGCGCCAGCAGCTCGGATGGAGGGCGCGTTCAAGAGACCCAGTACTTC; CDR3 protein: CASSSDGGRVQETQYF
V gene: TRBV4-2; J gene: TRBJ2-7; D gene: NA; clone size: NA; CDR3 DNA: TGTGCCAGCAGCCAAGTCGGATCCTACGAGCAGTACTTC; CDR3 protein: CASSQVGSYEQYF
V gene: TRBV7-8; J gene: TRBJ2-7; D gene: NA; clone size: once; CDR3 DNA: TGTGCCAGCAGCTTATACACGGGGAATGTATACGAGCAGTACTTC; CDR3 protein: CASSLYTGNVYEQYF
V gene: TRBV6-1; J gene: TRBJ2-7; D gene: NA; clone size: NA; CDR3 DNA: TGTGCCAGCAGTGAAGGAGGGGGTCAGACCTACGAGCAGTACTTC; CDR3 protein: CASSEGGGQTYEQYF
V gene: TRBV30; J gene: TRBJ2-4; D gene: TRBD1; clone size: NA; CDR3 DNA: TGTGCCTGGAGTCCGCCGGGACAGTTAGCCAAAAACATTCAGTACTTC; CDR3 protein: CAWSPPGQLAKNIQYF
V gene: TRBV7-2; J gene: TRBJ2-1; D gene: TRBD2; clone size: NA; CDR3 DNA: TGTGCCAGCAGTCTAGCGGGGGCCCAAACCTCCTACAATGAGCAGTTCTTC; CDR3 protein: CASSLAGAQTSYNEQFF
V gene: TRBV4-2; J gene: TRBJ1-5; D gene: TRBD1; clone size: NA; CDR3 DNA: TGTGCCAGCAGCCAAGATCTACGCCTGGACAGGGGGCTAATAGGCAATCAGCCCCAGCATTTT; CDR3 protein: CASSQDLRLDRGLIGNQPQHF
V gene: TRBV5-4; J gene: TRBJ2-7; D gene: TRBD2; clone size: NA; CDR3 DNA: TGTGCCAGCAGCTTGGGACTAGCGGGAACCTACGAGCAGTACTTC; CDR3 protein: CASSLGLAGTYEQYF
V gene: TRBV3-1/TRBV3-2; J gene: TRBJ2-3; D gene: TRBD1; clone size: NA; CDR3 DNA: TGTGCCAGCAGCCGGGCCGGGACAGGGGCAGCAGATACGCAGTATTTT; CDR3 protein: CASSRAGTGAADTQYF
V gene: TRBV6-6; J gene: TRBJ2-3; D gene: NA; clone size: NA; CDR3 DNA: TGTGCCAGCAGTTACGAGATCCTAGATACGCAGTATTTT; CDR3 protein: CASSYEILDTQYF
V gene: TRBV9; J gene: TRBJ1-2; D gene: NA; clone size: NA; CDR3 DNA: TGTGCCTCAGCGGGGCGGGGGCCTGGCTACACCTTC; CDR3 protein: CASAGRGPGYTF
V gene: TRBV7-9; J gene: TRBJ2-5; D gene: NA; clone size: NA; CDR3 DNA: TGTGCCAGCAGCTTCGATCGGGGCGCGGGGGAGACCCAGTACTTC; CDR3 protein: CASSFDRGAGETQYF
V gene: TRBV19; J gene: TRBJ1-2; D gene: NA; clone size: NA; CDR3 DNA: TGTGCCAGTAGTATAGATCTGGCAGGGGTACAGACCTATGGCTACACCTTC; CDR3 protein: CASSIDLAGVQTYGYTF
V gene: TRBV9; J gene: TRBJ2-7; D gene: NA; clone size: NA; CDR3 DNA: TGTGCCAGCAGCCCGGACGACAGATCCTACGAGCAGTACTTC; CDR3 protein: CASSPDDRSYEQYF
V gene: TRBV15; J gene: TRBJ2-7; D gene: NA; clone size: NA; CDR3 DNA: TGTGCCACCAGTTTTTCGACAGGCTCCTACGAGCAGTACTTC; CDR3 protein: CATSFSTGSYEQYF
V gene: TRBV3-1/TRBV3-2; J gene: TRBJ1-2; D gene: NA; clone size: NA; CDR3 DNA: TGTGCCAGCAGCCAAGAAGGGGCTAGGGGCTACACCTTC; CDR3 protein: CASSQEGARGYTF
V gene: TRBV28; J gene: TRBJ2-5; D gene: NA; clone size: NA; CDR3 DNA: TGTGCCAGCAGTTTATCTAGGTGGGAGACCCAGTACTTC; CDR3 protein: CASSLSRWETQYF
V gene: TRBV7-9; J gene: TRBJ2-1; D gene: TRBD1; clone size: NA; CDR3 DNA: TGTGCCAGCAGCTTAGATCTCTCCCGACAGGGGGGGATGTTCTTC; CDR3 protein: CASSLDLSRQGGMFF
V gene: TRBV6-5; J gene: TRBJ2-5; D gene: NA; clone size: NA; CDR3 DNA: TGTGCCAGCCTGATGGGGGCCCATCTAGCCCAGTACTTC; CDR3 protein: CASLMGAHLAQYF
V gene: TRBV15; J gene: TRBJ2-5; D gene: NA; clone size: NA; CDR3 DNA: TGTGCCACCAGCAGGGAGTCCGGGATCCACGAGACCCAGTACTTC; CDR3 protein: CATSRESGIHETQYF
V gene: TRBV6-2/TRBV6-3; J gene: TRBJ2-7; D gene: TRBD1; clone size: NA; CDR3 DNA: TGTGCCAGCAGCGGACCGGGACAGGGTAACTACGAGCAGTACTTC; CDR3 protein: CASSGPGQGNYEQYF
V gene: TRBV4-2; J gene: TRBJ2-1; D gene: TRBD1; clone size: NA; CDR3 DNA: TGTGCCAGCAGCCAGGCCGGGACAGCTTACAATGAGCAGTTCTTC; CDR3 protein: CASSQAGTAYNEQFF